This T cell receptor beta chain was observed in a study of cytotoxic CD8 clonotypes in ibrutinib-treated CLL. Study overall: Partial responses totalled around 25 and complete responses 2; after median roughly 70 months, 14 remained remitted and approximately twelve progressed.

Germline trimming cut 1 base from V and 4 bases from J; bases unmatched to any gene: 3. The germline CDR1 and CDR2 sequences are SGHVS and FNYEAQ. The CDR3 is made up of 16 amino acids. Investigators sourced around 1.9 micrograms of genomic DNA from cryopreserved PBMCs for TCR beta libraries. Sequencing was designed to attain a depth spanning 1 in 200,000 to 1 in 1 million T cells. TCRdb's copy holds only in-frame clones and misses some; the assay was immunoSEQ multiplex PCR. Here the sample spans roughly 15,000 clones, roughly 66% being singletons. Sample: PBMCs, taken before ibrutinib treatment. This TCR came from a human donor with chronic lymphocytic leukemia. V and J are TRBV7-6 and TRBJ2-3; 12 bases fit TRBD2. Here the CDR3 DNA reads TGTGCCAGCAGCTTAGGACTAGCGGGAGCCTCAGATACGCAGTATTTT. Translated: CASSLGLAGASDTQYF.